This section outlines one T cell receptor (beta chain) sequence together with its context. This clonotype has a count of ten or more. The clone's antigen remains unknown. No base qualities exist here, and no much larger clone lies one base off it. The entry originates in a study of T-cell reconstitution after alpha-beta-depleted transplantation in children (dated by TCRdb to about 2016). In the study overall: Using TCR repertoire profiling, the study followed T-cell immune reconstitution in a quantitative way in children after TCRalphabeta/CD19-depleted allogeneic hematopoietic cell transplantation. Study-wide findings and limitations: In some patients, high TCRbeta diversity at day 60 was attributed to recipient T cells and intrathymic progenitors that had survived conditioning. About two months after transplant, the apparently early recovery of alphabetaT-cell counts reportedly depended on just several hundred clones that had expanded rapidly and came from non-depleted graft cells. Over subsequent months, a decline in hyperexpanded clone frequencies was noted, and after one year, T-cell counts and TCRbeta diversity were mostly ascribed to newly produced T cells.

The method was PCR. Sequencing relied on an Illumina HiSeq 2500. To normalize quantification of the TCRbeta repertoire, the TCR libraries were built with molecular barcoding that relied on unique molecular identifiers. In-frame beta chains were kept once TCRdb had trimmed the public reads at Q25 with fastp and called clones with MiXCR. Rows are combined by CDR3 protein, so each entry shows the most common genes and DNA. The sample table lists roughly 200,000 distinct CDR3 sequences, approximately 10% of them with a count of one. Of the sample, roughly 27% falls within the top ten clones. The treatment or condition label, as the study defines it: allogeneic hematopoietic cell transplantation with graft depleted of TCRalphabeta T cells and CD19 B cells. The children who served as transplant recipients had been given grafts of TCRalphabeta/CD19-depleted allogeneic hematopoietic cells. The germline V gene provides CDR1 SNHLY and CDR2 FYNNEI. The junction carries 15 bases between V and J, which are trimmed by 7 bases and 4 bases respectively. The cysteine opens and the phenylalanine closes a CDR3 of 14 amino acids. Only the CDR3 region is kept as DNA, spanning 42 bases read in frame from base 1.

The source of this sequence is a child younger than two with acute myeloid leukemia, due to receive a stem cell transplant. The material was PBMCs, obtained before TCRalphabeta/CD19-depleted stem cell transplant. In this chain, TRBV2 is recombined with TRBJ2-3, with an unclear D gene assignment. At the DNA level, the sequence is TGTGCCAGCACCCTAAGGTTGAGAGCAGATACGCAGTATTTT. The resulting protein is CASTLRLRADTQYF.